The rows below give T cell receptor beta chains drawn from one sample of a study of regulatory T cells in long-lasting Graves disease. TCRdb independently ran MiXCR on the multiplex PCR reads; one entry per CDR3 protein. The top ten clones hold about 20% of a sample with around 400,000 distinct CDR3 sequences, about 10% of them seen once. These records were also assigned to another study, of T cells in Graves' hyperthyroidism and ophthalmopathy.

The sample was peripheral blood mononuclear cells (PBMCs), taken at new diagnosis, from a patient treated with antithyroid drugs. All receptors come from a woman younger than 30 with Graves disease. Each CDR3 is given with its conserved first and last residue. D genes are given only for firm matches. Where a row states a size, it is once, few, many or the class of an expanded clone; other rows omit it.

>TRBV29-1|NA|TRBJ1-1|NA
TGCAGCGTTGAAACAGGGTTGAACACTGAAGCTTTCTTT
CSVETGLNTEAFF
>TRBV7-3|many|TRBJ1-1|NA
TGTGCCAGCAGCTTAACTAGGGAGGGATTGGCTTTCTTT
CASSLTREGLAFF
>TRBV12-3/TRBV12-4|NA|TRBJ2-1|TRBD1
TGTGCCAGCAGTTTGGAGACAGGGGGCAGGAATGAGCAGTTCTTC
CASSLETGGRNEQFF
>TRBV6-1|many|TRBJ1-4|TRBD1
TGTGCCAGCAGCCGGGGGGCAGGGGGTAGTGAAAAACTGTTTTTT
CASSRGAGGSEKLFF
>TRBV6-2/TRBV6-3|few|TRBJ2-2|NA
TGTGCCAGCAGTTACTCTACCTACACCGGGGAGCTGTTTTTT
CASSYSTYTGELFF
>TRBV20-1|many|TRBJ2-7|NA
TGCAGTGCTAGAGCCCGTCTGGATTACGAGCAGTACTTC
CSARARLDYEQYF
>TRBV7-9|many|TRBJ1-3|NA
TGTGCCAGCATAGGGTACTCTGGAAACACCATATATTTT
CASIGYSGNTIYF
>TRBV9|NA|TRBJ2-7|NA
TGTGCCAGCAGCGTGGCGGGGTCCTACGAGCAGTACTTC
CASSVAGSYEQYF
>TRBV11-1|many|TRBJ2-5|NA
TGTGCCAGCAGCTCCCGCCAGCCGGGGAGGACCCAGTACTTC
CASSSRQPGRTQYF
>TRBV5-1|many|TRBJ1-5|NA
TGCGCCAGCAGCTTTGGTCTGGGCAATCAGCCCCAGCATTTT
CASSFGLGNQPQHF
>TRBV12-3/TRBV12-4|many|TRBJ2-3|TRBD1
TGTGCCAGCAGTTGGGGACAGGTTCCAGATACGCAGTATTTT
CASSWGQVPDTQYF
>TRBV2|many|TRBJ2-7|TRBD1
TGTGCCAGCAGTGACGGGACAGCGAGCTACGAGCAGTACTTC
CASSDGTASYEQYF
>TRBV11-1|NA|TRBJ2-5|NA
TGTGCCAGCAGCTTTGGGCCCGACCAAGAGACCCAGTACTTC
CASSFGPDQETQYF
>TRBV11-2|few|TRBJ1-3|NA
TGTGCCAGCAGCTCCCTTGGCAACGGGATTACCATATATTTT
CASSSLGNGITIYF
>TRBV30|many|TRBJ1-2|NA
TGTGCCTGGAGTGTCTCCAACTATGGCTACACCTTC
CAWSVSNYGYTF
>TRBV12-3/TRBV12-4|many|TRBJ1-1|TRBD1
TGTGCCAGCAGTCCAGAAGGGACAGGGAGGGGCACTGAAGCTTTCTTT
CASSPEGTGRGTEAFF
>TRBV20-1|NA|TRBJ2-5|TRBD2
TGCAGTGCTAGAGTGGGGGCGGGGGGGCCTGAAGAGCAGTACTTC
CSARVGAGGPEEQYF